This TCR beta chain was recorded in a study of siplizumab effects on memory and regulatory T cells. Study-wide results and caveats: Major contributors to the alloresponse seemed to be naive T cells, which also appeared more diverse than memory cells. Significant reduction of alloreactive sequences traceable to unstimulated CD4+ memory cells was observed with siplizumab. Many proliferating CD4+ or CD8+ clones remained unclassified. Roughly 75-97% of them could not be assigned either a naive or a memory phenotype. Proliferating siplizumab-cultured Tregs lacked confirmed suppressive function.

TCRdb keeps only in-frame clones here, not all; method: immunoSEQ multiplex PCR. In the table there are about 100,000 clones, approximately 90% of which are singletons. Comments on this clone: What it binds is not known.

The sequence came from a human donor in good health. The sample comprised CD4+ T cells sorted from blood.

This CDR3 reads CASLDGNEQFF. The CDR3 region has the DNA TGTGCCAGCCTTGACGGCAATGAGCAGTTCTTC. The chain is built from TRBV7-2 and TRBJ2-1; D not certain. V lost 8 bases and J 6 bases, leaving 8 bases between the germline ends. The length of the CDR3 is 11 residues. CDR1 SGHTA and CDR2 FQGNSA come from the germline V gene.